Listed below are T cell receptor beta chains from one sample, sequenced in a study of cytomegalovirus exposure and HLA in healthy donors. TCRdb's copy holds only in-frame clones and misses some; the assay was immunoSEQ multiplex PCR. This repertoire shows 150,000 to 200,000 clones, over 75% found once; its top ten account for almost 6.5%. The sequencing input was PBMCs. The receptors originated from a man aged 40-55 years in good health and CMV-seropositive. CDR3s include the opening cysteine and the closing phenylalanine or tryptophan. The D gene is left open where the match is weak. The size field is filled for only some rows; it gives once, few, many or a size class.

d_gene	v_gene	j_gene	abundance	CDR3aa	CDR3nt
TRBD1	TRBV27	TRBJ1-1	-	CASSTTGGTEAFF	TGTGCCAGCAGTACTACAGGGGGCACTGAAGCTTTCTTT
TRBD2	TRBV7-9	TRBJ2-7	once	CASSLLAGGGGDEQYF	TGTGCCAGCAGCTTACTAGCGGGAGGAGGGGGGGACGAGCAGTACTTC
-	TRBV7-9	TRBJ2-7	-	CALEGGREWQYF	TGTGCCCTGGAAGGCGGACGGGAGTGGCAGTACTTC
-	TRBV10-3	TRBJ1-1	-	CASNLRGMNTEAFF	TGTGCCAGCAACCTGCGGGGCATGAACACTGAAGCTTTCTTT
-	TRBV7-9	TRBJ1-1	-	CASSQAGGTEAFF	TGTGCCAGCAGCCAGGCGGGGGGAACTGAAGCTTTCTTT
-	TRBV6-5	TRBJ1-5	-	CASSWGESNQPQHF	TGTGCCAGCAGTTGGGGGGAAAGCAATCAGCCCCAGCATTTT
-	TRBV27	TRBJ2-5	-	CASSPTTPAETQYF	TGTGCCAGCAGTCCTACCACCCCTGCTGAGACCCAGTACTTC
TRBD1	TRBV18	TRBJ1-4	-	CASSPGQGLREKLFF	TGTGCCAGCTCACCAGGACAGGGGTTACGAGAAAAACTGTTTTTT
-	TRBV11-3	TRBJ1-1	-	CASSLEVESTEAFF	TGTGCCAGCAGCTTAGAGGTGGAGAGCACTGAAGCTTTCTTT
TRBD2	TRBV19	TRBJ2-1	-	CASSIRGTSGTGLRNEQFF	TGTGCCAGTAGTATACGTGGGACTAGCGGGACGGGGTTGCGCAATGAGCAGTTCTTC
TRBD1	TRBV10-3	TRBJ1-2	few	CAISEWDRGYGYTF	TGTGCCATCAGTGAGTGGGACAGGGGGTATGGCTACACCTTC
TRBD1	TRBV28	TRBJ2-7	-	CASSYSPGQGLLASYEQYF	TGTGCCAGCAGCTATAGTCCGGGACAGGGCCTCCTAGCCTCCTACGAGCAGTACTTC
TRBD1	TRBV11-2	TRBJ1-1	-	CASRVGQGRTEAFF	TGTGCCAGCAGAGTGGGACAGGGGAGGACTGAAGCTTTCTTT
TRBD1	TRBV9	TRBJ1-1	once	CASSIGTGGKTEAFF	TGTGCCAGCAGCATCGGGACAGGGGGAAAGACTGAAGCTTTCTTT
-	TRBV29-1	TRBJ1-2	few	CSVGENYGYTF	TGCAGCGTTGGTGAGAACTATGGCTACACCTTC
-	TRBV29-1	TRBJ2-7	-	CSVVPQFDGGSYEQYF	TGCAGCGTTGTTCCCCAATTTGATGGAGGGTCCTACGAGCAGTACTTC
-	TRBV19	TRBJ1-3	-	CASSTLDTGDTIYF	TGTGCCAGTAGTACGTTGGACACCGGAGACACCATATATTTT
TRBD2	TRBV6-5	TRBJ2-1	-	CASSYLLAGPYNEQFF	TGTGCCAGCAGTTATTTGCTAGCGGGGCCCTACAATGAGCAGTTCTTC
-	TRBV6-1	TRBJ2-7	once	CASSEDRTYEQYF	TGTGCCAGCAGTGAAGACAGGACCTACGAGCAGTACTTC
-	TRBV30	TRBJ1-1	once	CAWSVRRRAEAFF	TGTGCCTGGAGTGTACGACGTCGGGCTGAAGCTTTCTTT
-	TRBV6-5	TRBJ2-1	-	CASSSGLGGEQFF	TGTGCCAGCAGTTCGGGACTCGGTGGCGAGCAGTTCTTC
-	TRBV29-1	TRBJ1-5	-	CSATSQSDQPQHF	TGCAGCGCCACGTCGCAGTCCGATCAGCCCCAGCATTTT
TRBD1	TRBV9	TRBJ1-5	-	CASSRTGANNQPQHF	TGTGCCAGCAGCAGGACAGGGGCAAACAATCAGCCCCAGCATTTT
TRBD1	TRBV7-9	TRBJ1-5	-	CASSSGQPYQPQHF	TGTGCCAGCAGCTCGGGACAGCCCTATCAGCCCCAGCATTTT
TRBD2	TRBV11-3	TRBJ2-1	-	CASSLGRGASGSNKQFF	TGTGCCAGCAGCTTAGGGAGGGGGGCTAGCGGGAGTAATAAGCAGTTCTTC
TRBD2	TRBV15	TRBJ2-3	-	CATSSRHGAGEVPFADTQYF	TGTGCCACCAGCAGCCGCCATGGAGCGGGAGAGGTTCCATTCGCTGATACGCAGTATTTT
-	TRBV6-1	TRBJ2-1	-	CAGGLRYNEQFF	TGTGCCGGGGGACTTCGATACAATGAGCAGTTCTTC
-	TRBV5-1	TRBJ2-1	-	CASNLGPATYNEQFF	TGCGCCAGCAACCTGGGGCCCGCTACCTACAATGAGCAGTTCTTC
-	TRBV28	TRBJ1-5	-	CASSVGTAQPQHF	TGTGCCAGCAGCGTTGGGACTGCCCAGCCCCAGCATTTT
-	TRBV6-1	TRBJ1-5	-	CASSERGSASNQPQHF	TGTGCCAGCAGCGAACGGGGGAGTGCCAGCAATCAGCCCCAGCATTTT
-	TRBV27	TRBJ2-2	-	CASKNRGTGELFF	TGTGCCAGCAAGAATAGGGGCACCGGGGAGCTGTTTTTT
-	TRBV28	TRBJ1-2	-	CASSLLPGQGYNYGYTF	TGTGCCAGCAGTTTATTGCCTGGCCAGGGTTATAACTATGGCTACACCTTC
-	TRBV11-2	TRBJ1-1	few	CASSLERQTEAFF	TGTGCCAGCAGCTTAGAACGACAGACGGAAGCTTTCTTT
TRBD2	TRBV30	TRBJ2-1	few	CAWSGASGRGNEQFF	TGTGCCTGGAGTGGGGCTAGCGGGAGAGGGAATGAGCAGTTCTTC
-	TRBV7-8	TRBJ2-4	-	CASSLSSGVKNIQYF	TGTGCCAGCAGCCTCTCGTCAGGGGTCAAAAACATTCAGTACTTC
TRBD2	TRBV5-6	TRBJ2-6	once	CASSSGLAGGSGANVLTF	TGTGCCAGCAGCTCAGGACTAGCGGGGGGCTCTGGGGCCAACGTCCTGACTTTC
TRBD1	TRBV5-1	TRBJ2-7	few	CASSLGLWTGGSYEQYF	TGCGCCAGCAGCTTGGGGTTGTGGACAGGGGGGAGTTACGAGCAGTACTTC
-	TRBV4-1	TRBJ2-3	once	CASSQGTGLLTDTQYF	TGCGCCAGCAGCCAAGGAACCGGGTTGCTCACAGATACGCAGTATTTT
TRBD1	TRBV7-9	TRBJ1-4	-	CASSPGQGLSEKLFF	TGTGCCAGCAGCCCTGGACAGGGGTTGAGTGAAAAACTGTTTTTT
-	TRBV7-2	TRBJ2-7	-	CASSALSGAPYGQYF	TGTGCCAGCAGCGCGCTCTCAGGGGCGCCGTATGGGCAGTACTTC
TRBD1	TRBV6-1	TRBJ1-3	-	CASSDPNRGSGNTIYF	TGTGCCAGCAGTGACCCCAACAGGGGCTCTGGAAACACCATATATTTT
TRBD1	TRBV5-4	TRBJ2-1	many	CASSFPHGQGPYNEQFF	TGTGCCAGCAGCTTTCCCCATGGACAGGGTCCCTACAATGAGCAGTTCTTC
-	TRBV10-3	TRBJ2-1	-	CAISESGSRGQFF	TGTGCCATCAGTGAGTCAGGAAGCAGGGGGCAGTTCTTC
-	TRBV5-4	TRBJ1-5	-	CASSSEGNQPQHF	TGTGCCAGCAGCTCGGAGGGCAATCAGCCCCAGCATTTT
-	TRBV7-9	TRBJ2-1	-	CASSLTLPSAQGLIF	TGTGCCAGCAGCTTAACTTTGCCTAGCGCCCAGGGACTGATCTTC
-	TRBV9	TRBJ2-1	-	CASSVTGSSYNEQFF	TGTGCCAGCAGCGTAACAGGGAGCTCCTACAATGAGCAGTTCTTC
-	TRBV5-5	TRBJ2-5	-	CASSLEAGGTQYF	TGTGCCAGCAGCTTGGAGGCGGGCGGGACCCAGTACTTC
TRBD1	TRBV2	TRBJ2-7	once	CASSIWQGVGEQYF	TGTGCCAGCAGCATTTGGCAGGGGGTGGGCGAGCAGTACTTC
-	TRBV25-1	TRBJ2-7	-	CASSEAGLMDYEQYF	TGTGCCAGCAGTGAAGCGGGGCTTATGGACTACGAGCAGTACTTC
-	TRBV25-1	TRBJ2-7	few	CASSESVGGRGEQYF	TGTGCCAGCAGTGAGTCAGTGGGGGGACGGGGCGAGCAGTACTTC
-	TRBV11-1	TRBJ2-7	-	CASSQGSLEQYF	TGTGCCAGCAGCCAGGGGTCTTTGGAGCAGTACTTC
TRBD2	TRBV27	TRBJ2-2	-	CASSLSYGVAGESSGELFF	TGTGCCAGCAGTTTATCTTACGGCGTAGCGGGAGAAAGTTCCGGGGAGCTGTTTTTT
TRBD1	TRBV27	TRBJ1-5	-	CASTKTGTAYSNQPQHF	TGTGCCAGCACGAAAACCGGGACAGCATATAGCAATCAGCCCCAGCATTTT
TRBD1	TRBV5-1	TRBJ2-3	-	CASRTAGTGTDTQYF	TGCGCCAGCAGAACGGCCGGGACAGGCACAGATACGCAGTATTTT
TRBD2	TRBV5-1	TRBJ2-1	-	CASSLAFGTSGYNEQFF	TGCGCCAGCAGCTTGGCTTTCGGGACTAGCGGATACAATGAGCAGTTCTTC
-	TRBV19	TRBJ2-2	few	CASRRADGELFF	TGTGCCTCGCGGCGGGCCGACGGGGAGCTGTTTTTT
-	TRBV7-9	TRBJ2-7	-	CASSYLGGPSVAYEQYF	TGTGCCAGCAGCTACTTAGGAGGACCAAGTGTAGCCTACGAGCAGTACTTC
-	TRBV4-1	TRBJ2-7	-	CASSQVASATYEQYF	TGCGCCAGCAGCCAAGTCGCTAGCGCGACCTACGAGCAGTACTTC
-	TRBV9	TRBJ2-7	-	CASSVVPSAGLLYEQYF	TGTGCCAGCAGCGTAGTGCCCTCGGCAGGTCTACTCTACGAGCAGTACTTC